The clone carrying this TCR beta chain was recorded once. This specimen belongs to a study of Ad26.COV2.S vaccination and SARS-CoV-2 variants. Turning to the study itself: The Ad26.COV2.S arm of the COV1001 trial was where the donor was placed.

The data were produced by immunoSEQ multiplex PCR, yet TCRdb's version contains in-frame clones alone and is incomplete. The sample holds fewer than 500,000 clones, around 90% seen once. Treatment defined: 15 to 20 received Ad26.COV2.S at low or high dose, single or two shots; about five received placebo; per-sample allocation not given. The study sampled participants on day 63 after the first vaccine or placebo injection. With 3 bases clipped from V and 10 bases from J, the junction kept 6 bases outside the gene matches. There are 13 residues in the CDR3. Looked up from germline, CDR1 is LGHDT and CDR2 is YNNKEL (reference sequence).

The specimen was peripheral blood, collected in a trial of Ad26.COV2.S vaccine versus placebo. This receptor was identified in a person aged 18-65 years who received the Ad26.COV2.S COVID-19 vaccine or a placebo. The rearrangement joins TRBV3-1 (or the pseudogene TRBV3-2) to TRBJ2-3; 8 bases map to TRBD2. The CDR3 bases are TGTGCCAGCAGCCAGAGTCGGGGGGGGGCGCAGTATTTT. This encodes CASSQSRGGAQYF.